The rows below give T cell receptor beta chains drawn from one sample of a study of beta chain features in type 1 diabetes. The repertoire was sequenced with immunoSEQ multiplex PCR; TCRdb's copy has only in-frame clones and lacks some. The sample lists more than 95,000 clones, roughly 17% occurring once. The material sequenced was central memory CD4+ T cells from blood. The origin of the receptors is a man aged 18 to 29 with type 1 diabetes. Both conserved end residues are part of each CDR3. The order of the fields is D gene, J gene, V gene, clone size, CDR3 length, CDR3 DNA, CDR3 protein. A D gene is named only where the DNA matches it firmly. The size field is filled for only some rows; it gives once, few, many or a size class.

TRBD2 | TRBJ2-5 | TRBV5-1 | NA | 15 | TGCGCCAGCAGCTTACTAGCGGGGACACAAGAGACCCAGTACTTC | CASSLLAGTQETQYF
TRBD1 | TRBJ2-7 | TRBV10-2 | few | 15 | TGCGCCAGCGGAAAAGGACAGGGGGTTTTCAACGAGCAGTACTTC | CASGKGQGVFNEQYF
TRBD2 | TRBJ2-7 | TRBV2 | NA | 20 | TGTGCCAGCAGTAAATTAGAGGGGACTAGCGGATTCTCACTTACTTACGAGCAGTACTTC | CASSKLEGTSGFSLTYEQYF
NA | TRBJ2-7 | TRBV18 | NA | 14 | TGTGCCAGCTCACCCACAGCGCACTCCTACGAGCAGTACTTC | CASSPTAHSYEQYF
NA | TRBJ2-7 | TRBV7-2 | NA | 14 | TGTGCCAGCAGCCCCGGATTTAACCTTAGGGAGCAGTACTTC | CASSPGFNLREQYF
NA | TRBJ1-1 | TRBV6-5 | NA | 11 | TGTGCCAGCAAGGGTGACACTGAAGCTTTCTTT | CASKGDTEAFF
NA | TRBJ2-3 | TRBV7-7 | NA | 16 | TGTGCTAGCAGTCCCCGTCCCATACACGGTGGGGATACGCAGTATTTT | CASSPRPIHGGDTQYF
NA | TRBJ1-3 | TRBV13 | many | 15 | TGTGCCAGCATGGGGAACACCCGCTCTGGAAACACCATATATTTT | CASMGNTRSGNTIYF
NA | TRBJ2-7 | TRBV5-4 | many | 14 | TGTGCCAGCAGCTTGCAGCAGGTTCCCGACGAGCAGTACTTC | CASSLQQVPDEQYF
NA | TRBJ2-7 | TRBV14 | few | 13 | TGTGCCAGCAGCCAAGAGGGCAGCTACGAGCAGTACTTC | CASSQEGSYEQYF
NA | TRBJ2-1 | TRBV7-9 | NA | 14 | TGTGCCAGCAGCTTGACCGGACGGAACAATGAGCAGTTCTTC | CASSLTGRNNEQFF
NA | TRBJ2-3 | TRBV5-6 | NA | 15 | TGTGCCAGCAGCCTCCAGCAAACTGGAGCAGATACGCAGTATTTT | CASSLQQTGADTQYF
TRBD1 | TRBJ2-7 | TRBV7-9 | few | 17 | TGTGCCAGCAGCCCTTTTGGCGCGGCAAGGGGGCGTTGGGTGCAGTACTTC | CASSPFGAARGRWVQYF
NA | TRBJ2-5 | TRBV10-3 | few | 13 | TGTGCCATCAGTGAGTCCGGGTCAGAGACCCAGTACTTC | CAISESGSETQYF
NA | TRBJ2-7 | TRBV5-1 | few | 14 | TGCGCCAGCAGCGCCATTACTAGTGTCGGCGAGCAGTACTTC | CASSAITSVGEQYF
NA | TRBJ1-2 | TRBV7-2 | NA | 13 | TGTGCCAGCAGCTCCTCAACGGGGTCTGGCTACACCTTC | CASSSSTGSGYTF
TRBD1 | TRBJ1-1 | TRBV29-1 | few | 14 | TGCAGCGTTCGACAGGGGGCTATGAACACTGAAGCTTTCTTT | CSVRQGAMNTEAFF
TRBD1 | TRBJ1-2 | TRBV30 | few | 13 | TGTGCCTGGAGTGTATCCAGGGGGGATGGCTACACCTTC | CAWSVSRGDGYTF
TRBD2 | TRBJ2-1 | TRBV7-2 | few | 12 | TGTGCCAGCAGCCCCGGGGGAGGGGAGCAGTTCTTC | CASSPGGGEQFF
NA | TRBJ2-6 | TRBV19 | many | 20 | TGTGCCAGTACCAAAACGGGTGTCTGGGCAGGTTCCTCTGGGGCCAACGTCCTGACTTTC | CASTKTGVWAGSSGANVLTF
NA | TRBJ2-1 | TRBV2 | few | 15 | TGTGCCAGCCAAAGGTATTTGGCAGGTTACAATGAGCAGTTCTTC | CASQRYLAGYNEQFF
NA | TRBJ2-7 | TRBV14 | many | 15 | TGTGCCAGCAGCCAAGACAGGGTCAACTCCTACGAGCAGTACTTC | CASSQDRVNSYEQYF
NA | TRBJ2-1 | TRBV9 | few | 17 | TGTGCCAGCAGCATTGGAGGCGGACTGAGCTCCTACAATGAGCAGTTCTTC | CASSIGGGLSSYNEQFF
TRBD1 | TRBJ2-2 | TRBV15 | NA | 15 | TGTGCCACCAGCGTGGGTGGGACAGCTACCGGGGAGCTGTTTTTT | CATSVGGTATGELFF
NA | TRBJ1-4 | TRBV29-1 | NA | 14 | TGCAGCGTTGATCCCGGAACAGATAATGAAAAACTGTTTTTT | CSVDPGTDNEKLFF
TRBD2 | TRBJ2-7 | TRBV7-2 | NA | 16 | TGTGCCAGCAGCTTAGCCGCGGGAGGCTCCCTTTACGAGCAGTACTTC | CASSLAAGGSLYEQYF
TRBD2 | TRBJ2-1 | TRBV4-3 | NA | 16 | TGCGCCAGCAGCCCGGAACTAGCGGGGGCCTACAATGAGCAGTTCTTC | CASSPELAGAYNEQFF
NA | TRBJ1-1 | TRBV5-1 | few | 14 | TGCGCCAGCCGCCTCCAAGGGGCGTACACTGAAGCTTTCTTT | CASRLQGAYTEAFF
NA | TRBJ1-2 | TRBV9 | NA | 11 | TGTGCCAGCAGCGGCCTGGGTGGCTACACCTTC | CASSGLGGYTF
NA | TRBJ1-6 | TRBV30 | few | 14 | TGTGCCTGGAGTGTACAAATGGGTAATTCACCCCTCCACTTT | CAWSVQMGNSPLHF
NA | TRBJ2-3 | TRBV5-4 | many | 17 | TGTGCCAGCAGCCGACCGGACGGACAAAGAGGCACAGATACGCAGTATTTT | CASSRPDGQRGTDTQYF
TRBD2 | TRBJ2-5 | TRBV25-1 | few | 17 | TGTGCCAGCAGCGGCGGGACTAGCGGGAGTTTAGAAGAGACCCAGTACTTC | CASSGGTSGSLEETQYF
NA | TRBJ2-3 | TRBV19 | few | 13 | TGTGCCACCACATGGACAGACACAGATACGCAGTATTTT | CATTWTDTDTQYF
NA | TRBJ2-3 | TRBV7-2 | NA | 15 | TGTGCCAGCAGCTTAGCAGGGCTAGGCCGGGATACGCAGTATTTT | CASSLAGLGRDTQYF